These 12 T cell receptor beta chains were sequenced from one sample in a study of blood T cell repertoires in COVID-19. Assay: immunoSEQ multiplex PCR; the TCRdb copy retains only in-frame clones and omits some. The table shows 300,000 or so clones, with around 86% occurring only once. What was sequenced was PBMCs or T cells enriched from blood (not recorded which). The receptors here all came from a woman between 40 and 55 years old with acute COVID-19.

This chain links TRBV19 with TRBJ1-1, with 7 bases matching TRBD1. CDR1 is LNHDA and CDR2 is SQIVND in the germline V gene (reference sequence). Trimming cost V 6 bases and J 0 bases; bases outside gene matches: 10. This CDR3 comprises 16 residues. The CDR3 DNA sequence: TGTGCCAGTAGCATACAGGGGCCCCCTTTGAACACTGAAGCTTTCTTT. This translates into CASSIQGPPLNTEAFF. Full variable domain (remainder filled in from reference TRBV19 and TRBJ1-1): DGGITQSPKYLFRKEGQNVTLSCEQNLNHDAMYWYRQDPGQGLRLIYYSQIVNDFQKGDIAEGYSVSREKKESFPLTVTSAQKNPTAFYLCASSIQGPPLNTEAFFGQGTRLTVV.

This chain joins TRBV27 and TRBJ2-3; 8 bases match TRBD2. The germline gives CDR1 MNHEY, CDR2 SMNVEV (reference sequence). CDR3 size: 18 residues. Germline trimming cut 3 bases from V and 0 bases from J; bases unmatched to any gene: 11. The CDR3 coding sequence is TGTGCCAGCAGTTTGAGGCGGGGGGCGTTTACTAGCACAGATACGCAGTATTTT. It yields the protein CASSLRRGAFTSTDTQYF.

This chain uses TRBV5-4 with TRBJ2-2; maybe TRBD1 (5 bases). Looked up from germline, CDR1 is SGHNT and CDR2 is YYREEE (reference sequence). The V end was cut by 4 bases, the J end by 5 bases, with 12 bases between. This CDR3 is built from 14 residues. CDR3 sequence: CASSLTQGTGELFF. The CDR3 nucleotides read TGTGCCAGCAGCCTCACTCAGGGAACCGGGGAGCTGTTTTTT.

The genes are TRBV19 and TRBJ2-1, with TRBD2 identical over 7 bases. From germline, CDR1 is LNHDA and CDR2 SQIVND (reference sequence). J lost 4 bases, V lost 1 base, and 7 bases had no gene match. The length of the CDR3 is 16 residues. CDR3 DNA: TGTGCCAGTAGTATAGCCGGGCGGGAGAGGTACAATGAGCAGTTCTTC. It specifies CASSIAGRERYNEQFF.

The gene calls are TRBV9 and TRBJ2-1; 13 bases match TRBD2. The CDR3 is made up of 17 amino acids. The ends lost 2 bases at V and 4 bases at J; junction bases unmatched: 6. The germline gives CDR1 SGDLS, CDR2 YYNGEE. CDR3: CASSVGLAGSPYNEQFF. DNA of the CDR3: TGTGCCAGCAGCGTGGGACTAGCGGGGTCCCCTTACAATGAGCAGTTCTTC. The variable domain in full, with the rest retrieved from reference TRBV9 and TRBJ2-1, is DSGVTQTPKHLITATGQRVTLRCSPRSGDLSVYWYQQSLDQGLQFLIQYYNGEERAKGNILERFSAQQFPDLHSELNLSSLELGDSALYFCASSVGLAGSPYNEQFFGPGTRLTVL.

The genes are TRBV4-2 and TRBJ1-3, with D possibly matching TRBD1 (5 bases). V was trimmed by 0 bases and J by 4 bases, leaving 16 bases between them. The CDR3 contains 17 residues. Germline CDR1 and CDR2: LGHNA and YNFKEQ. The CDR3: CASSQEGGGTLGNTIYF. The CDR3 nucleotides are TGTGCCAGCAGCCAAGAAGGAGGAGGGACTTTGGGAAACACCATATATTTT.

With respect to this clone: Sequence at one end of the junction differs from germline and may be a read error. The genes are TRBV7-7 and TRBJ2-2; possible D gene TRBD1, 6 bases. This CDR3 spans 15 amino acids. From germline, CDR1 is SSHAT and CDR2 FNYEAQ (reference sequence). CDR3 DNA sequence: TGTGCTAGCAGCTTATCTGGGGGCTCGACCGGGGAGCTGTTTTTT. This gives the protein CASSLSGGSTGELFF.

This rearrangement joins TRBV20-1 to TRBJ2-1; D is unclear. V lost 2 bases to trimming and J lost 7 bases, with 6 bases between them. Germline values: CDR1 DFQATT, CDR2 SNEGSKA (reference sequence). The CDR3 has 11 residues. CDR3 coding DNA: TGCAGTGCTAGAACTGAGAATGAGCAGTTCTTC. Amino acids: CSARTENEQFF.

CDR3 sequence: CASSTLSGPEAFF. CDR3 coding DNA: TGTGCCAGCAGTACCCTGAGCGGACCTGAAGCTTTCTTT. V and J are TRBV28 and TRBJ1-1; unclear D gene. V lost 5 bases, J lost 6 bases, and 13 bases lay in between. Germline V gives CDR1 MDHEN, CDR2 SYDVKM. CDR3 length equals 13 residues.

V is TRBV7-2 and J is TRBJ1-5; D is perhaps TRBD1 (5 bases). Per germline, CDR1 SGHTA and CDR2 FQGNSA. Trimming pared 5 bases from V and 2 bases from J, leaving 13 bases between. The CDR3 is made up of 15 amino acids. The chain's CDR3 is CASSPQWGGNQPQHF. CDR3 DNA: TGTGCCAGCAGCCCCCAGTGGGGGGGCAATCAGCCCCAGCATTTT.

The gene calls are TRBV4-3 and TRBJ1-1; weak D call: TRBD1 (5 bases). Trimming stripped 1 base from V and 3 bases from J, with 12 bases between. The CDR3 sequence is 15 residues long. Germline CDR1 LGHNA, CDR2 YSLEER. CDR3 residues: CASSQGSGRDTEAFF. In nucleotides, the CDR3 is TGCGCCAGCAGCCAAGGATCAGGGAGGGACACTGAAGCTTTCTTT.

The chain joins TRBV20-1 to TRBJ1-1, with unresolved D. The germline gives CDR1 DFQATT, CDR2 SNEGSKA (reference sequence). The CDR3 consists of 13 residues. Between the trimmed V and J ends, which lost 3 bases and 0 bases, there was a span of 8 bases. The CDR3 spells CSASSGLNTEAFF. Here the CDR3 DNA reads TGCAGTGCTAGTTCGGGATTGAACACTGAAGCTTTCTTT.